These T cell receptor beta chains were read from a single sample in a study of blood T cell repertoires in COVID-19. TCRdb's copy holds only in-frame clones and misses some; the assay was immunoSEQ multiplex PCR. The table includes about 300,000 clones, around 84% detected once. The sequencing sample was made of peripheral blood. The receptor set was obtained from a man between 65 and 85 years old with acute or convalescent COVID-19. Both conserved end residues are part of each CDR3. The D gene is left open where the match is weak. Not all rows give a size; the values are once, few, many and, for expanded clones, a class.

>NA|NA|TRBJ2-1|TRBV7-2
TGTGCCAGCAGCTTAGGACAGGCAAATGAGCAGTTCTTC
CASSLGQANEQFF
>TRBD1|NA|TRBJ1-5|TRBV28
TGTGCCAGCAGCCATATCTCCCCGACAGGGGGCAATCAGCCCCAGCATTTT
CASSHISPTGGNQPQHF
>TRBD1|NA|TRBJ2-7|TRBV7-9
TGTGCCAGCAGCTTGACGGGACAGTCCTACGAGCAGTACTTC
CASSLTGQSYEQYF
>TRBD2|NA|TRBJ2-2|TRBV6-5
TGTGCCAGCATGCGGACTAGCGGAAACACCGGGGAGCTGTTTTTT
CASMRTSGNTGELFF
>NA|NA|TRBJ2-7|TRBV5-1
TGCGCCAGCAGCTTGGAGGCGGACTCCTACGAGCAGTACTTC
CASSLEADSYEQYF
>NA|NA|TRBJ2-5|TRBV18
TGTGCCAGCTCACCATCTCGGGGGGCCCATCCCAGGACCCAGTACTTC
CASSPSRGAHPRTQYF
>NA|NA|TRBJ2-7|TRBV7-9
TGTGCCAGCAGCGCGTTACGGACAGAGTCCTACGAGCAGTACTTC
CASSALRTESYEQYF
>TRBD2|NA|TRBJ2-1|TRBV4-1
TGCGCCAGCAGCCAAGGGACTAGCGGGGCCTACAATGAGCAGTTCTTC
CASSQGTSGAYNEQFF
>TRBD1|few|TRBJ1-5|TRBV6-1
TGTGCCAGCAGTGGACCGACAGGGGGGTCTAGCAATCAGCCCCAGCATTTT
CASSGPTGGSSNQPQHF
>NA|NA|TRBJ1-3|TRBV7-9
TGTGCCAGCAGACTCCGCCTTCGTACAGGGAGTATTAGAAACACCATATATTTT
CASRLRLRTGSIRNTIYF
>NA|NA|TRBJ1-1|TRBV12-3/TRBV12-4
TGTGCCAGCATGGCATACCCTGAAGCTTTCTTT
CASMAYPEAFF
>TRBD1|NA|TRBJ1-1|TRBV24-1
TGTGCCACCAGTGATTCCGGACAGGGGGACACTGAAGCTTTCTTT
CATSDSGQGDTEAFF
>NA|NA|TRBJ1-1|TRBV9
TGTGCCAGCAGCCCCCGGGGGAACGGGGCCGGAGGGAGTGAAGCTTTCTTT
CASSPRGNGAGGSEAFF
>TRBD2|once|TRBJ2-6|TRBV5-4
TGTGCCAGCAGCACCGGGGGGGTTGGCTCTGGGGCCAACGTCCTGACTTTC
CASSTGGVGSGANVLTF
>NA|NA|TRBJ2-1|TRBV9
TGTGCCAGCAGCCTCCTCGATGAGCAGTTCTTC
CASSLLDEQFF
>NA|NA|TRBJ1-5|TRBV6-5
TGTGCCAGCAGCTCAGGGGAGTTTCAGCCCCAGCATTTT
CASSSGEFQPQHF
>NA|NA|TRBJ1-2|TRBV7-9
TGTGCCAGCACGGAAGGGAACGCCGGGGGCTATGGCTACACCTTC
CASTEGNAGGYGYTF
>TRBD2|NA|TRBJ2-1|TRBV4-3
TGCGCCAGCAGCCAAGAAGGGCTAGCGGGGACCTACAATGAGCAGTTCTTC
CASSQEGLAGTYNEQFF
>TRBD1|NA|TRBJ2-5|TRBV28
TGTGCCAGCAGCTCGTCCCACAGGGGGACCCAGTACTTC
CASSSSHRGTQYF
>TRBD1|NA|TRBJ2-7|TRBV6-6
TGTGCCAGCAGTTACTCGATAAGGGACAGGGTCTACTTC
CASSYSIRDRVYF
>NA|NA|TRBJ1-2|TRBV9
TGTGCCAGCAGCGTAGCCCCATCGGGGGGGGAAGGGAATGGCTACACCTTC
CASSVAPSGGEGNGYTF
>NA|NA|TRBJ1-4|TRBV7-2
TGTGCCAGCAGCTTAGGTCTGAGGACAGCGGGGGAAAAACTGTTTTTT
CASSLGLRTAGEKLFF
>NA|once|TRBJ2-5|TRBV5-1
TGCGCCAGCAGCAAACAGGGGAGGCAAGAGACCCAGTACTTC
CASSKQGRQETQYF